The 26 T cell receptor beta chains listed next were all sequenced from one sample in a study of CD8 T cells in ankylosing spondylitis. Points from the study as a whole: Made up of about eight highly homologous variants, a TCR beta motif appeared characteristic of ankylosing spondylitis blood.

TCRdb reanalysed the 5' RACE reads using MiXCR and keeps one entry per CDR3 protein. The data hold about 540,000 distinct CDR3 sequences, with 9.5% to 15% observed a single time. Their antigen targets remain unknown. Sequenced input: blood, either unsorted or a sorted T cell fraction (not recorded which). These receptor sequences come from a male donor with ankylosing spondylitis.

This clonotype was counted between two and nine times. This sequence joins TRBV12-3 or TRBV12-4 and TRBJ2-7; D possibly corresponds to TRBD2 (6 bases). The V end lost 3 bases, the J end lost 0 bases, and 12 bases lay between the germline ends. This CDR3 is built from 15 residues. The CDR3 coding sequence is TGTGCCAGCAGTTTTCGGGGGTCCAGCTCCTACGAGCAGTACTTC. Protein: CASSFRGSSSYEQYF.

This chain uses TRBV5-5 with TRBJ2-1, with 11 bases fitting TRBD2. Germline V gene data show CDR1 as SGHKS and CDR2 as YYEKEE (reference sequence). The CDR3 runs 16 residues. J lost 3 bases, V lost 2 bases, and 4 bases had no gene match. CDR3 coding DNA: TGTGCCAGCAGCTTTAGCGGGAGGGCCCTCTACAATGAGCAGTTCTTC. Translation: CASSFSGRALYNEQFF.

The CDR3 nucleotides read TGTGCCAGCAGCCCCGCTAGCGGGTTCGCCTACAATGAGCAGTTCTTC. Amino acid sequence: CASSPASGFAYNEQFF. The gene calls are TRBV2 and TRBJ2-1; TRBD2 matches 8 bases. J lost 2 bases, V lost 6 bases, and 9 bases had no gene match. CDR1 is SNHLY, CDR2 FYNNEI, per germline. The CDR3 totals 16 residues.

This clonotype was counted only a few times. J is TRBJ1-2 and V is TRBV12-5, with 7 bases that match TRBD1. CDR3 length equals 14 residues. The V gene end was trimmed by 1 base and the J gene end by 2 bases; junction bases not matched to a gene: 1. Germline V gives CDR1 LGHNT, CDR2 FRNRAP. This chain's CDR3 is CASGLGTGNYGYTF. In nucleotides, the CDR3 is TGTGCTAGTGGTTTGGGGACAGGCAACTATGGCTACACCTTC.

This clonotype has just a few counts. J is TRBJ1-4 and V is TRBV3-1; possible D gene TRBD1, 5 bases. Germline CDR1 and CDR2: LGHDT and YNNKEL (reference sequence). Trimming took 4 bases from V and 5 from J, leaving 14 bases between them. This CDR3 is built from 15 residues. CDR3 amino acids: CASSPRDLWNEKLFF. For the CDR3, the DNA is TGTGCCAGCAGCCCCCGGGACCTTTGGAATGAAAAACTGTTTTTT.

This clonotype was found many times. The V call is TRBV15, the J call TRBJ1-1; 8 bases match TRBD1. The V gene end was trimmed by 3 bases and the J gene end by 1 base; junction bases not matched to a gene: 1. The CDR3 consists of 14 residues. The V gene's germline CDR1 is LNHNV and CDR2 YYDKDF (reference sequence). The CDR3 sequence is CATSRTGANTEAFF. The CDR3 bases are TGTGCCACCAGCAGGACAGGGGCGAACACTGAAGCTTTCTTT.

By share, this clonotype ranks as medium-sized. The chain employs TRBV5-1 and TRBJ1-5; a weak D match, TRBD1 (5 bases). Between the trimmed V and J ends, which lost 0 bases and 1 base, there was a span of 8 bases. From germline, CDR1 is SGHRS and CDR2 YFSETQ. The CDR3 is made up of 15 amino acids. For the CDR3, the DNA is TGCGCCAGCAGCTTGGAAGGGACCAGCAATCAGCCCCAGCATTTT. Residues: CASSLEGTSNQPQHF.

The table lists this clonotype with a few counts. The chain employs TRBV7-9 and TRBJ1-1; 9 bases agree with TRBD1. V shed 4 bases and J 0 bases; nucleotides not matched to a gene: 6. Germline CDR1 reads SEHNR; CDR2 reads FQNEAQ (reference sequence). This CDR3 contains 16 residues. The CDR3 region has the DNA TGTGCCAGCAGCTCGGCCGGACAGGGGATGAACACTGAAGCTTTCTTT. It translates to CASSSAGQGMNTEAFF.

The gene calls are TRBV3-1 and TRBJ2-5; 7 bases match TRBD2. Germline CDR1 and CDR2: LGHDT and YNNKEL (reference sequence). The CDR3 covers 16 residues. After removal of 4 bases from V and 0 bases from J, the junction contained 8 bases not matched to a gene. The CDR3 DNA reads TGTGCCAGCAGCCTTCCTCTGGGAGGGAACCAAGAGACCCAGTACTTC. Its translation is CASSLPLGGNQETQYF.

This chain links TRBV6-2 or TRBV6-3 with TRBJ2-7; 13 bases are shared with TRBD2. With 6 bases clipped from V and 3 bases from J, the junction kept 17 bases outside the gene matches. Germline V gene lookup returns CDR1 MNHEY and CDR2 SVGEGT. The length of the CDR3 is 19 residues. The CDR3 loop reads CASSPGRSLAGGRIYEQYF. The CDR3 DNA reads as TGTGCCAGCAGCCCAGGAAGATCACTAGCGGGAGGGAGGATCTACGAGCAGTACTTC.

This clonotype has just a few counts. The chain carries TRBV7-9 and TRBJ2-1; 10 nucleotides line up with TRBD2. This CDR3 contains 16 residues. Germline V CDR1 and CDR2: SEHNR, FQNEAQ (reference sequence). The V and J ends lost 5 bases and 0 bases, in that order; junction bases with no gene match: 4. CDR3 sequence: CASSPSGGDSYNEQFF. The DNA of the CDR3 is TGTGCCAGCAGCCCGAGCGGGGGGGACTCCTACAATGAGCAGTTCTTC.

This clonotype was counted only a few times. V is TRBV10-3 and J is TRBJ2-3; D may correspond to TRBD1 or TRBD2 (5 bases each). CDR1 is ENHRY and CDR2 is SYGVKD in the germline V gene. Trimming took 0 bases from V and 5 from J, leaving 6 bases between them. The CDR3 length is 13 residues. CDR3 loop: CAISESRGDTQYF. Written as DNA, the CDR3 is TGTGCCATCAGTGAGTCGAGGGGAGATACGCAGTATTTT.

This clonotype occurred many times. V and J are TRBV2 and TRBJ1-5; D ambiguous. Germline V gene sequence: CDR1 SNHLY, CDR2 FYNNEI. V lost 4 bases, J lost 2 bases, and 12 bases lay in between. The length of the CDR3 is 15 residues. CDR3 nucleotide sequence: TGTGCCAGCAGTGCGGGCCAACGCGGCAATCAGCCCCAGCATTTT. Protein sequence: CASSAGQRGNQPQHF.

This clonotype was seen repeatedly, ten times or more. This sequence joins TRBV20-1 and TRBJ1-1, with D maybe TRBD1 (6 bases). This CDR3 spans 15 amino acids. Germline CDR1 and CDR2: DFQATT and SNEGSKA (reference sequence). V was shortened by 2 bases and J by 7 bases, with 20 bases between the two germline ends. This CDR3 is CSARPLRGGRNEAFF. The CDR3 DNA reads TGCAGTGCTAGACCGCTAAGGGGGGGGCGCAATGAAGCTTTCTTT.

The chain carries TRBV5-1 and TRBJ2-3, with 9 positions matching TRBD2. Looked up from germline, CDR1 is SGHRS and CDR2 is YFSETQ. V was pared by 5 bases and J by 2 bases, with 12 bases of the junction left unmatched. The CDR3 consists of 17 residues. The CDR3 bases are TGCGCCAGCAGGGCATCTCAAGCGGGAGGTGCCACAGATACGCAGTATTTT. It encodes CASRASQAGGATDTQYF.

CDR3: CASRPQGANYGYTF. DNA for the CDR3: TGTGCCAGCAGGCCGCAGGGGGCTAACTATGGCTACACCTTC. This sequence joins TRBV12-3 or TRBV12-4 and TRBJ1-2, with TRBD1 matching over 7 bases. The CDR3 length is 14 residues. V shed 6 bases and J 0 bases; nucleotides not matched to a gene: 4.

This clonotype was recorded once. V gene TRBV25-1 combines with J gene TRBJ2-5; perhaps TRBD1 as D (6 bases). Germline assignment: CDR1 MGHDK and CDR2 SYGVNS. The CDR3 is 13 amino acids. Trimming took 3 bases from V and 7 from J, leaving 12 bases between them. CDR3 in DNA: TGTGCCAGCAGTGACGGACAGAGGAGGACCCAGTACTTC. Protein: CASSDGQRRTQYF.

At least ten counts were recorded for this clonotype. The rearrangement uses TRBV5-1 and TRBJ1-2; the D is unclear. The germline CDR1 and CDR2 sequences are SGHRS and YFSETQ. V shed 1 base and J shed 3 bases, with 7 bases lying between them. This CDR3 is 13 amino acids long. The CDR3 reads CASSLTLDYGYTF. The CDR3 region has the DNA TGCGCCAGCAGCTTGACACTTGACTATGGCTACACCTTC. The full variable domain, rest sourced from reference TRBV5-1 and TRBJ1-2, is KAGVTQTPRYLIKTRGQQVTLSCSPISGHRSVSWYQQTPGQGLQFLFEYFSETQRNKGNFPGRFSGRQFSNSRSEMNVSTLELGDSALYLCASSLTLDYGYTFGSGTRLTVV.

V and J are TRBV10-3 and TRBJ1-1; 7 positions agree with TRBD1. Germline CDR1 ENHRY, CDR2 SYGVKD. The ends lost 5 bases at V and 4 bases at J; junction bases unmatched: 1. The CDR3 length is 12 residues. CDR3 protein: CAISSGGTEAFF. The CDR3, as DNA: TGTGCCATCAGTTCAGGGGGCACTGAAGCTTTCTTT.

This clonotype was counted at least ten times. The V call is TRBV12-3 or TRBV12-4, the J call TRBJ1-2; 9 bases map to TRBD1. The CDR3 length is 14 residues. V trimming: 5 bases; J trimming: 3 bases; junction bases outside the gene matches: 4. For the CDR3, the DNA is TGTGCCAGCAGTCGGACAGGGGAATACTATGGCTACACCTTC. This translates into CASSRTGEYYGYTF.

The chain combines TRBV5-1 with TRBJ2-5, with 9 bases that match TRBD2. The CDR3 has 14 residues. CDR1 and CDR2 (germline): SGHRS, YFSETQ. V was clipped by 4 bases and J by 4 bases; unmatched bases: 5. The CDR3: CASSGRTSVETQYF. In DNA form, the CDR3 reads TGCGCCAGCAGCGGCCGGACTAGCGTAGAGACCCAGTACTTC.

This clonotype was recorded a few times. CDR3 sequence: CASSHRRADGELFF. In DNA, the CDR3 is TGCGCCAGCAGCCATCGACGGGCGGACGGGGAGCTGTTTTTT. The chain recombines TRBV4-1 with TRBJ2-2; the D is unclear. Germline V gene data show CDR1 as MGHRA and CDR2 as YSYEKL. This CDR3 has 14 residues. Between the trimmed V and J ends, which lost 3 bases and 7 bases, there was a span of 12 bases.

This clonotype was counted between two and nine times. The CDR3 is CAISERHGSSYNEQFF. The CDR3 DNA follows: TGTGCCATCAGTGAGCGCCACGGGAGCTCCTACAATGAGCAGTTCTTC. V and J are TRBV10-3 and TRBJ2-1; maybe TRBD2 (6 bases). The CDR3 has 16 amino acids. Germline values: CDR1 ENHRY, CDR2 SYGVKD. V lost 2 bases and J 0 bases, leaving 11 bases between the germline ends.

The chain uses TRBV4-2 and TRBJ2-7; perhaps TRBD2 as D (5 bases). Trimming took 4 bases from V and 6 from J, leaving 22 bases between them. CDR3 length: 16 amino acids. Germline lookup yields CDR1 LGHNA and CDR2 YNFKEQ. The chain's CDR3 is CASSLLPGLGELEQYV. CDR3 DNA sequence: TGTGCCAGCAGCCTCCTGCCTGGACTCGGGGAACTCGAGCAGTACGTC.

This clonotype has only a few counts. The rearrangement joins TRBV10-3 to TRBJ2-7; 8 nucleotides match TRBD1. CDR1 ENHRY and CDR2 SYGVKD come from the germline V gene. This CDR3 comprises 15 residues. V shed 0 bases, J shed 4 bases, and the junction held 5 bases outside the gene matches. CDR3 region: CAISESGTGLYEQYV. The CDR3 DNA is TGTGCCATCAGTGAGTCTGGGACAGGACTTTACGAGCAGTACGTC.

This clonotype has at least ten counts. V usage is TRBV20-1 and J usage is TRBJ2-7; perhaps TRBD1 as D (5 bases). The CDR3 runs to 13 residues. Germline V gene data show CDR1 as DFQATT and CDR2 as SNEGSKA (reference sequence). V was trimmed by 0 bases and J by 2 bases, leaving 8 bases between them. The DNA for the CDR3 is TGCAGTGCTAGAGAGGACACTACCTACGAGCAGTACTTC. Amino acid sequence: CSAREDTTYEQYF.